A selection of T cell receptor beta chains follows, all from one sample in a study of blood T cell repertoires in COVID-19. Generated by immunoSEQ multiplex PCR, the TCRdb table keeps only in-frame clones and is missing some. Altogether 240,000 or so clones are present, around 83% being singletons, with the ten largest covering under 15%. Sequenced: peripheral blood. The receptors derive from a woman aged 60-75 years with active or convalescent COVID-19. The CDR3 runs from the conserved cysteine through the conserved F or W. The D gene is left open where the match is weak. Size is omitted from some rows. Given values are once, few, many or a class for expanded clones.

DNA	CDR3	D	V	J	size
TGTGCCAGCAGGCAGGGGGCGGATAGCAATCAGCCCCAGCATTTT	CASRQGADSNQPQHF	TRBD1	TRBV6-5	TRBJ1-5	NA
TGCGCCAGCAGTCCCGACTGGAGCTCTGGAAACACCATATATTTT	CASSPDWSSGNTIYF	NA	TRBV10-1	TRBJ1-3	NA
TGTGCCAGCAGCTTGCCGGGAAGGGGGATTAATTCACCCCTCCACTTT	CASSLPGRGINSPLHF	NA	TRBV5-5	TRBJ1-6	once
TGTGCCAGCAGTCTAAGCGGGGCCGCGAACACCGGGGAGCTGTTTTTT	CASSLSGAANTGELFF	TRBD2	TRBV2	TRBJ2-2	NA
TGTGCCAGCAGCCCGGGGTGGACCTTTGGCACAGATACGCAGTATTTT	CASSPGWTFGTDTQYF	NA	TRBV5-8	TRBJ2-3	NA
TGTGCCAGCAGGACTGCCGGGACAGGGGCCACAGATACGCAGTATTTT	CASRTAGTGATDTQYF	TRBD1	TRBV28	TRBJ2-3	NA
TGTGCCAGCAGCTCACAGGGCGCTAATTCACCCCTCCACTTT	CASSSQGANSPLHF	NA	TRBV7-9	TRBJ1-6	NA
TGTGCCAGCAGCCCAACCTCTAGCGGGGGGGCGGGGGAGCAGTACTTC	CASSPTSSGGAGEQYF	TRBD2	TRBV7-6	TRBJ2-7	NA
TGCGCCAGCAGCTTGGGGCAGGGAAGGGAAACAAAAACCGGGGAGCTGTTTTTT	CASSLGQGRETKTGELFF	NA	TRBV5-1	TRBJ2-2	few
TGTGCCAGTAGCCAACAGGGGGCGGGCGGGGAGCTGTTTTTT	CASSQQGAGGELFF	TRBD1	TRBV19	TRBJ2-2	NA
TGTGCCAGCAGCCAAGGGGGACAGGGAATCCGAGCTTTCTTT	CASSQGGQGIRAFF	TRBD1	TRBV3-1/TRBV3-2	TRBJ1-1	NA
TGTGCCAGCAGCAGATACACAGCAACTAATGAAAAACTGTTTTTT	CASSRYTATNEKLFF	NA	TRBV7-9	TRBJ1-4	NA
TGTGCCAGCAGCTTAGGGGGGGTCGGCTCCTACAATGAGCAGTTCTTC	CASSLGGVGSYNEQFF	NA	TRBV7-8	TRBJ2-1	NA
TGTGCCAGCAGCCTCGGGGGGAAAGGCTATGGCTACACCTTC	CASSLGGKGYGYTF	NA	TRBV7-8	TRBJ1-2	NA
TGCAGTGCTAGTGCGTTTGGGGGGACCTACGAGCAGTACTTC	CSASAFGGTYEQYF	NA	TRBV20-1	TRBJ2-7	once
TGCGCCAGCAGCTTGAAGGTCGGCGGTACTGAAGCTTTCTTT	CASSLKVGGTEAFF	NA	TRBV5-1	TRBJ1-1	few
TGTGCCAGCAGTGACGGACAGATCCACTCTGGGGCCAACGTCCTGACTTTC	CASSDGQIHSGANVLTF	NA	TRBV6-1	TRBJ2-6	NA
TGTGCCAGCATCCTGGGACAGTCTTCCAATCAGCCCCAGCATTTT	CASILGQSSNQPQHF	TRBD1	TRBV6-5	TRBJ1-5	NA
TGCGCCAGCAGCCAAGGGGGGAACGGGGGGGCCCGTAGGCAGTTCTTC	CASSQGGNGGARRQFF	TRBD2	TRBV4-1	TRBJ2-1	once
TGTGCCAGCAGTTACCCCGGGACACTAAAAGCTTTCTTT	CASSYPGTLKAFF	NA	TRBV6-5	TRBJ1-1	few
TGCGCCAGCAGCTCTGGGAGGGATAATTCACCCCTCCACTTT	CASSSGRDNSPLHF	NA	TRBV5-1	TRBJ1-6	NA
TGTGCCAGCAGCTTCCAAGCGGGGGGGATCGGGGAGCTGTTTTTT	CASSFQAGGIGELFF	TRBD2	TRBV5-4	TRBJ2-2	NA
TGTGCCAGCAGCCCCTCATGGACTAGCGGGGGGGCGGAGACCCAGTACTTC	CASSPSWTSGGAETQYF	TRBD2	TRBV9	TRBJ2-5	NA
TGTGCCAGCAGCTTACAGCGGGGGGGCACAGATACGCAGTATTTT	CASSLQRGGTDTQYF	TRBD2	TRBV5-6	TRBJ2-3	NA
TGTGCCAGCAGCTCTCTGGGGGGAGGTGGAAACACCATATATTTT	CASSSLGGGGNTIYF	NA	TRBV11-2	TRBJ1-3	NA